A selection of T cell receptor beta chains follows, all from one sample in a study of metastatic and nonmetastatic thyroid tumors. TCRdb ran MiXCR on the PCR reads. The table has about 38,000 clones, about 26% seen once. Sequences were obtained from blood. The receptors shown here come from a male donor with papillary thyroid cancer or a benign thyroid nodule (not recorded which). Some clones in this sample may be carry-over from other donors' samples. Both conserved end residues are part of each CDR3. D genes are given only for firm matches. Size tells how often a clone was seen (once, few, many) or the class of an expanded clone, and some rows leave it out.

J	D	V	size	CDR3	DNA
TRBJ1-1	.	TRBV20-1	few	CSAIGAFF	TGCAGTGCTATAGGGGCTTTCTTT
TRBJ1-2	TRBD1	TRBV7-8	.	CASSLGGTGSHYGYTF	TGTGCCAGCAGCTTAGGGGGGACAGGGTCTCACTATGGCTACACCTTC
TRBJ2-7	.	TRBV6-1	few	CASSERSGVGSYEQYF	TGTGCCAGCAGTGAAAGGTCTGGGGTGGGTTCCTACGAGCAGTACTTC
TRBJ2-1	.	TRBV7-3	.	CASSRRAGPYNEQFF	TGTGCCAGCAGCCGGAGGGCCGGGCCGTACAATGAGCAGTTCTTC
TRBJ2-3	TRBD2	TRBV20-1	.	CSARDETSGNVFGSTDTQYF	TGCAGTGCTAGAGATGAGACTAGCGGGAACGTTTTTGGTAGCACAGATACGCAGTATTTT
TRBJ2-2	.	TRBV5-1	.	CASSIGGQYTGELFF	TGCGCCAGCAGCATTGGGGGGCAGTACACCGGGGAGCTGTTTTTT
TRBJ1-1	.	TRBV11-2	.	CASSLAGGDTEAFF	TGTGCCAGCAGCTTAGCCGGGGGCGACACTGAAGCTTTCTTT
TRBJ1-2	.	TRBV6-4	.	CASSYSRDGNYGYTF	TGTGCCAGCAGTTACTCCCGAGACGGGAACTATGGCTACACCTTC
TRBJ1-2	.	TRBV20-1	many	CSAGHDYGYTF	TGCAGTGCTGGACATGACTATGGCTACACCTTC
TRBJ2-1	TRBD2	TRBV6-1	medium-sized	CASSPSGGHNEQFF	TGTGCCAGCAGTCCATCGGGAGGCCACAATGAGCAGTTCTTC
TRBJ1-5	TRBD1	TRBV18	.	CASSPTDRGNQPQHF	TGTGCCAGCTCACCGACGGACAGGGGCAATCAGCCCCAGCATTTT
TRBJ2-2	TRBD1	TRBV27	.	CASTTRGTENTGELFF	TGTGCCAGCACCACAAGGGGGACAGAAAACACCGGGGAGCTGTTTTTT
TRBJ2-7	TRBD2	TRBV4-2	.	CASSQDMREGYEQYF	TGTGCCAGCAGCCAAGATATGCGGGAGGGTTACGAGCAGTACTTC
TRBJ1-1	TRBD1	TRBV19	.	CASSNQGANTEAFF	TGTGCCAGTAGTAACCAGGGGGCAAACACTGAAGCTTTCTTT
TRBJ2-1	TRBD2	TRBV20-1	.	CSASGLAGVNEQFF	TGCAGTGCTAGCGGACTAGCGGGAGTTAATGAGCAGTTCTTC
TRBJ1-2	.	TRBV27	many	CASSLTGNYGYTF	TGTGCCAGCAGTTTAACCGGAAACTATGGCTACACCTTC
TRBJ1-2	TRBD1	TRBV3-1	.	CASSRDRGGYTF	TGTGCCAGCAGCCGGGACAGGGGTGGCTACACCTTC
TRBJ2-1	TRBD2	TRBV5-5	.	CASSLTSGSFYEQFF	TGTGCCAGCAGCTTGACTAGCGGGAGTTTCTATGAGCAGTTCTTC
TRBJ2-7	.	TRBV7-8	many	CASARSLDEQYF	TGTGCCAGCGCCCGGAGTCTGGACGAGCAGTACTTC
TRBJ1-2	.	TRBV9	.	CASSPGEVQGYGYTF	TGTGCCAGCAGCCCCGGCGAGGTACAAGGCTATGGCTACACCTTC
TRBJ1-1	.	TRBV5-1	.	CASSLESGVGEAFF	TGCGCCAGCAGCTTGGAATCAGGGGTGGGTGAAGCTTTCTTT
TRBJ1-5	.	TRBV6-1	few	CASSGAPRKYSNQPQHF	TGTGCCAGCAGTGGAGCCCCCCGTAAGTATAGCAATCAGCCCCAGCATTTT
TRBJ1-4	.	TRBV20-1	.	CSARLQGSRANEKLFF	TGCAGTGCTAGACTACAGGGTTCCCGGGCTAATGAAAAACTGTTTTTT
TRBJ1-2	TRBD1	TRBV3-1	.	CASSLGQAGEANYGYTF	TGTGCCAGCAGCCTGGGACAGGCCGGAGAGGCTAACTATGGCTACACCTTC
TRBJ2-7	TRBD2	TRBV11-2	.	CASSFYPSTSGRLYEQYF	TGTGCCAGCAGCTTCTACCCCTCTACTAGCGGGAGGCTCTACGAGCAGTACTTC
TRBJ2-5	TRBD1	TRBV19	.	CASSTVAGGETQYF	TGTGCCAGTAGTACCGTGGCAGGGGGAGAGACCCAGTACTTC
TRBJ1-4	.	TRBV6-4	.	CASSVGVGANEKLFF	TGTGCCAGCAGCGTAGGCGTAGGAGCTAATGAAAAACTGTTTTTT
TRBJ1-1	.	TRBV6-2/TRBV6-3	.	CASTKLTNTEAFF	TGTGCCAGCACTAAGCTTACGAACACTGAAGCTTTCTTT
TRBJ2-7	TRBD2	TRBV6-1	.	CASSDLSSGLALSYEQYF	TGTGCCAGCAGTGACCTATCCTCGGGACTAGCCTTGTCCTACGAGCAGTACTTC
TRBJ2-4	TRBD2	TRBV27	many	CASSPGLAGWNIQYF	TGTGCCAGCAGCCCGGGACTAGCGGGATGGAACATTCAGTACTTC
TRBJ1-4	.	TRBV15	.	CATSRDGASGEKLFF	TGTGCCACCAGCAGAGACGGCGCTTCGGGGGAAAAACTGTTTTTT
TRBJ2-2	.	TRBV11-3	few	CASSLSVGRGTGELFF	TGTGCCAGCAGCTTATCCGTGGGGCGCGGCACCGGGGAGCTGTTTTTT
TRBJ2-3	.	TRBV19	many	CASSITGAHTDTQYF	TGTGCCAGTAGTATCACTGGCGCTCATACAGATACGCAGTATTTT
TRBJ1-1	TRBD1	TRBV29-1	.	CSVQTGGAFF	TGCAGCGTCCAGACAGGGGGAGCTTTCTTT
TRBJ2-1	TRBD2	TRBV5-6	medium-sized	CASSVDSGTNYNEQFF	TGTGCCAGCAGCGTCGATTCCGGGACTAACTACAATGAGCAGTTCTTC
TRBJ1-6	TRBD1	TRBV6-1	.	CASSPGQGASPLHF	TGTGCCAGCAGTCCGGGACAGGGGGCCTCACCCCTCCACTTT
TRBJ2-1	TRBD1	TRBV7-9	many	CASSLEQDRVYNEQFF	TGTGCCAGCAGCTTAGAGCAGGACAGGGTCTACAATGAGCAGTTCTTC
TRBJ1-3	.	TRBV5-1	.	CASSLGGVLSGNTIYF	TGCGCCAGCAGCTTGGGGGGCGTCCTCTCTGGAAACACCATATATTTT
TRBJ2-5	.	TRBV7-9	medium-sized	CASSRLGWQETQYF	TGTGCCAGCAGCCGCCTGGGTTGGCAAGAGACCCAGTACTTC
TRBJ2-7	.	TRBV20-1	few	CSARMASYEQYF	TGCAGTGCTAGGATGGCGTCTTACGAGCAGTACTTC
TRBJ2-4	.	TRBV20-1	few	CSGAAKNIQYF	TGCAGTGGAGCAGCCAAAAACATTCAGTACTTC
TRBJ2-2	TRBD2	TRBV3-1	many	CASSPPGLAGSGELFF	TGTGCCAGCAGCCCTCCGGGACTAGCGGGAAGTGGGGAGCTGTTTTTT
TRBJ2-3	.	TRBV6-5	many	CASSYRGQFTDTQYF	TGTGCCAGCAGTTACAGGGGACAATTCACAGATACGCAGTATTTT
TRBJ1-1	.	TRBV5-1	few	CASSPQGVRGTEAFF	TGCGCCAGCAGCCCACAAGGGGTTCGGGGAACTGAAGCTTTCTTT
TRBJ2-7	TRBD1	TRBV19	.	CASSIRDRVYEQYF	TGTGCCAGTAGTATACGGGACAGGGTCTACGAGCAGTACTTC
TRBJ2-5	TRBD2	TRBV2	many	CASSEPPGLAGEDETQYF	TGTGCCAGCAGTGAACCTCCGGGACTAGCGGGAGAGGATGAGACCCAGTACTTC
TRBJ2-1	TRBD2	TRBV20-1	few	CSARDRREAYNEQFF	TGCAGTGCTAGAGATAGGCGGGAGGCCTACAATGAGCAGTTCTTC
TRBJ1-1	.	TRBV28	many	CASSLPGRRNTEAFF	TGTGCCAGCAGTCTCCCCGGGCGGAGAAACACTGAAGCTTTCTTT
TRBJ2-3	TRBD2	TRBV5-1	.	CASSSGFGGSTDTQYF	TGCGCCAGCAGCTCGGGCTTCGGGGGGAGCACAGATACGCAGTATTTT
TRBJ1-1	.	TRBV3-1	.	CASSQARLTEAFF	TGTGCCAGCAGCCAAGCACGGTTAACTGAAGCTTTCTTT
TRBJ1-2	.	TRBV11-1	.	CASSLDRDANYGYTF	TGTGCCAGCAGCTTAGACAGGGATGCTAACTATGGCTACACCTTC
TRBJ2-7	TRBD1	TRBV13	.	CASSFNRDREAYEQYF	TGTGCCAGCAGCTTCAACCGGGACAGGGAGGCCTACGAGCAGTACTTC
TRBJ2-3	.	TRBV7-2	.	CASSSRPPTDTQYF	TGTGCCAGCAGCTCAAGGCCCCCCACAGATACGCAGTATTTT
TRBJ2-5	TRBD2	TRBV6-1	many	CASRGGSTGTSSSETQYF	TGTGCCAGCAGGGGGGGGTCCACCGGGACTAGCTCGAGTGAGACCCAGTACTTC
TRBJ2-3	.	TRBV9	.	CASTVWGAATDTQYF	TGTGCCAGCACCGTTTGGGGAGCGGCAACAGATACGCAGTATTTT
TRBJ2-2	TRBD2	TRBV11-1	.	CASSEGGLAGSHTGELFF	TGTGCCAGCAGCGAGGGGGGACTAGCGGGATCTCACACCGGGGAGCTGTTTTTT
TRBJ2-3	.	TRBV6-4	.	CARSDSRGTDTRYF	TGTGCCAGAAGTGACTCTCGCGGGACAGATACGCGGTATTTT
TRBJ1-5	.	TRBV28	medium-sized	CASSWGVEPQHF	TGTGCCAGCAGCTGGGGGGTGGAGCCCCAGCATTTT
TRBJ1-1	.	TRBV11-1	.	CASSPGTLNMNTEAFF	TGTGCCAGCAGCCCGGGGACATTAAACATGAACACTGAAGCTTTCTTT